What follows are 17 T cell receptor beta chains derived from one specimen sequenced in a study of CD8 T cells in ankylosing spondylitis (dated by TCRdb to 2017 to 2019). Library preparation was by 5' RACE. Reads for this sample came from an Illumina HiSeq 2500. TCRdb's own reprocessing of the public reads used fastp at Q25 and MiXCR and kept productive beta chains. Every entry covers one CDR3 protein and lists the most common genes and DNA from its rows. In this sample the table shows roughly 150,000 distinct CDR3 sequences, around a third of which occur a single time. The leading ten clones occupy approximately 6% of the sample. The specimen was synovial fluid, either unsorted or a sorted T cell fraction (not recorded which). The receptors derive from a male donor with ankylosing spondylitis.

This chain links TRBV3-1 with TRBJ2-3, with D tentatively TRBD2 (7 bases). V dropped 0 bases and J dropped 3 bases, with 16 bases sitting between them. The germline CDR1 and CDR2 sequences are LGHDT and YNNKEL (reference sequence). The CDR3 covers 17 residues. DNA of the CDR3: TGTGCCAGCAGCCAAGATAGGGGGGGGGCCGGGACAGATACGCAGTATTTT. It codes for CASSQDRGGAGTDTQYF.

The rearrangement joins TRBV9 to TRBJ1-5; possible D gene TRBD1, 5 bases. This CDR3 is built from 14 residues. Germline V CDR1 and CDR2: SGDLS, YYNGEE. V was pared by 4 bases and J by 6 bases, with 14 bases between. CDR3 DNA sequence: TGTGCCAGCAGCCCCGCACCGGGGGTTCAGCCCCAGCATTTT. Encoded protein: CASSPAPGVQPQHF.

This rearrangement joins TRBV4-1 to TRBJ1-3, with D unclear. Trimming left V 1 base short and J 0 bases short, with 10 bases between. The CDR3 consists of 16 residues. Germline V lookup: CDR1 MGHRA, CDR2 YSYEKL. The CDR3 is CASSQGLVSSGNTIYF. In DNA, the CDR3 is TGCGCCAGCAGCCAAGGACTCGTGAGCTCTGGAAACACCATATATTTT.

This clonotype is a singleton in its sample. The V and J genes are TRBV9 and TRBJ2-6, with D perhaps matching TRBD1 or TRBD2 (5 bases each). In germline, CDR1 is SGDLS, CDR2 YYNGEE. This CDR3 region has 17 residues. V was trimmed by 4 bases and J by 0 bases, leaving 14 bases between them. The CDR3 bases are TGTGCCAGCAGCCCTTCCGGGGCCCTCTCTGGGGCCAACGTCCTGACTTTC. This translates into CASSPSGALSGANVLTF.

V usage is TRBV2 and J usage is TRBJ2-1, with D tentatively TRBD1 or TRBD2 (6 bases each). Trimming removed 8 bases at V and 2 bases at J, with 16 bases between. Germline assignment: CDR1 SNHLY and CDR2 FYNNEI. The CDR3 length is 15 residues. The chain's CDR3 is CASAKGGFPYNEQFF. CDR3 nucleotide sequence: TGTGCCAGCGCAAAGGGGGGTTTCCCCTACAATGAGCAGTTCTTC. The variable domain in full, completed from reference TRBV2 and TRBJ2-1, reads EPEVTQTPSHQVTQMGQEVILRCVPISNHLYFYWYRQILGQKVEFLVSFYNNEISEKSEIFDDQFSVERPDGSNFTLKIRSTKLEDSAMYFCASAKGGFPYNEQFFGPGTRLTVL.

The rearrangement uses TRBV7-3 and TRBJ2-2, with D perhaps matching TRBD1 (6 bases). V lost 1 base, J lost 5 bases, and 17 bases lay in between. From germline, CDR1 is SGHTA and CDR2 FQGTGA. The CDR3 contains 17 residues. The DNA for the CDR3 is TGTGCCAGCAGCTTAAAGGGTTGGGACACCTCTACCGGGGAGCTGTTTTTT. The encoded protein is CASSLKGWDTSTGELFF.

DNA for the CDR3: TGTGCCAGCAAGGACCAAGAGACCCAGTACTTC. As protein: CASKDQETQYF. The rearrangement joins TRBV6-6 to TRBJ2-5; no reliable D call. This CDR3 comprises 11 residues. Per germline, CDR1 MNHNY and CDR2 SVGAGI (reference sequence). Trimming left V 7 bases short and J 0 bases short, with 3 bases between.

This clonotype was observed many times. The chain combines TRBV7-8 with TRBJ2-1; D assignment may be TRBD1 or TRBD2 (7 bases each). With 6 bases removed from V and 0 bases from J, the gap between germline ends came to 21 bases. Germline loops: CDR1 SGHVS, CDR2 FQNEAQ. The CDR3 is 18 residues long. CDR3 sequence reads: CASRRTGTSSGSYNEQFF. The CDR3 nucleotides are TGTGCCAGCAGACGGACAGGCACGTCTAGCGGCTCCTACAATGAGCAGTTCTTC.

The chain combines TRBV3-1 with TRBJ1-1; 7 nucleotides align to TRBD1. CDR1 is LGHDT and CDR2 is YNNKEL in the germline V gene (reference sequence). The CDR3 covers 14 residues. V lost 3 bases, J lost 11 bases, and 12 bases stayed unmatched. In DNA form, the CDR3 reads TGTGCCAGCAGCCACAACGCTGACAGGGCTGGGGCTTTCTTT. Encoded protein: CASSHNADRAGAFF.

In this sample, this clonotype turned up many times. The genes are TRBV12-3 or TRBV12-4 and TRBJ1-5; D unclear. With 3 bases removed from V and 4 bases from J, the gap between germline ends came to 7 bases. This CDR3 spans 13 amino acids. The CDR3: CASSFGSNQPQHF. The CDR3 nucleotides are TGTGCCAGCAGTTTCGGCTCGAATCAGCCCCAGCATTTT.

This clonotype was seen a few times. The rearrangement uses TRBV30 and TRBJ2-1, with 7 bases that match TRBD2. Germline V gene sequence: CDR1 GTSNPN, CDR2 SVGIG (reference sequence). This CDR3 contains 14 residues. V was pared by 2 bases and J by 4 bases, with 5 bases of the junction left unmatched. This CDR3 reads CAWSISSGYNEQFF. The CDR3 nucleotides are TGTGCCTGGAGTATCTCTAGCGGATACAATGAGCAGTTCTTC.

This clonotype was counted a few times. The V and J genes are TRBV27 and TRBJ2-2; 8 bases map to TRBD1. With 10 bases clipped from V and 3 bases from J, the junction kept 7 bases outside the gene matches. Germline V gene data show CDR1 as MNHEY and CDR2 as SMNVEV (reference sequence). The CDR3 totals 14 residues. This CDR3 is CATRTGLDTGELFF. CDR3 in DNA: TGTGCCACCAGGACAGGGCTTGACACCGGGGAGCTGTTTTTT.

This clonotype was recorded at least ten times. This rearrangement joins TRBV7-9 to TRBJ2-2; a possible D gene is TRBD1 (5 bases). Germline CDR1 SEHNR, CDR2 FQNEAQ (reference sequence). The CDR3 runs to 16 residues. V was trimmed by 1 base and J by 2 bases, leaving 11 bases between them. CDR3 residues: CASSLVRTRNTGELFF. The CDR3 DNA reads as TGTGCCAGCAGCTTAGTTAGGACAAGAAACACCGGGGAGCTGTTTTTT. The full variable domain, rest sourced from reference TRBV7-9 and TRBJ2-2, is DTGVSQNPRHKITKRGQNVTFRCDPISEHNRLYWYRQTLGQGPEFLTYFQNEAQLEKSRLLSDRFSAERPKGSFSTLEIQRTEQGDSAMYLCASSLVRTRNTGELFFGEGSRLTVL.

There are many counts of this clonotype. The J gene is TRBJ1-1, the V gene TRBV12-3 or TRBV12-4, with TRBD1 identical over 7 bases. Trimming removed 5 bases from V and 7 bases from J; junction bases left unmatched: 4. This CDR3 has 12 amino acids. The CDR3 region has the DNA TGTGCCAGCAGTACCCAGGGGGGTGAAGCTTTCTTT. It specifies CASSTQGGEAFF.

The gene calls are TRBV12-3 or TRBV12-4 and TRBJ2-1, with 11 nucleotides matching TRBD1. The CDR3 extends over 16 amino acids. The ends lost 4 bases at V and 6 bases at J; junction bases unmatched: 8. CDR3 residues: CASSSPTGTGGNEQFF. The CDR3 DNA sequence: TGTGCCAGCAGTTCCCCAACCGGGACAGGGGGCAATGAGCAGTTCTTC.

This clonotype is a singleton in its sample. V and J are TRBV6-1 and TRBJ2-2; 12 bases line up with TRBD1. CDR3 length: 17 amino acids. Germline CDR1 reads MNHNS; CDR2 reads SASEGT. V trimming: 6 bases; J trimming: 6 bases; junction bases outside the gene matches: 11. CDR3 in amino acids: CASSRTSGQGAPGELFF. The CDR3 DNA reads as TGTGCCAGCAGCCGCACCTCGGGACAGGGGGCCCCCGGGGAGCTGTTTTTT.

This clonotype has a count of ten or more. The CDR3 region is CASSLMRAGNTGTGQFF. The CDR3 DNA sequence: TGTGCCAGCAGCTTAATGAGAGCCGGCAATACCGGGACAGGGCAGTTCTTC. V gene TRBV7-9 combines with J gene TRBJ2-1; 8 bases align to TRBD1. Germline CDR1 is SEHNR and CDR2 is FQNEAQ (reference sequence). V was clipped by 2 bases and J by 12 bases; unmatched bases: 18. CDR3 length: 17 amino acids.